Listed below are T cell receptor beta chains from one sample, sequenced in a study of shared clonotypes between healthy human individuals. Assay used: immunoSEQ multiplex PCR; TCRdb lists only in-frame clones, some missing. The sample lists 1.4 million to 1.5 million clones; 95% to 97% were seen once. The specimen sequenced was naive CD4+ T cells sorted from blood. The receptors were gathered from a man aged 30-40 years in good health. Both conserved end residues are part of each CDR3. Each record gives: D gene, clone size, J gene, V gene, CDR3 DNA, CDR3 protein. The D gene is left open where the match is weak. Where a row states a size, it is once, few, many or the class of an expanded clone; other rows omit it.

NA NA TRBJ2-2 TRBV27 TGTGCCAGCAGTCTACGTGGGGGTTATGGCGGGGAGCTGTTTTTT CASSLRGGYGGELFF
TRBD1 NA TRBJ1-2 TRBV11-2 TGTGCCAGCAGCCCAAGGGGGACAGGGAATGGCTACACCTTC CASSPRGTGNGYTF
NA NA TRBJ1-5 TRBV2 TGTGCCAGCAGTGTTGGATTTGGGAGGGGTTATAGCAATCAGCCCCAGCATTTT CASSVGFGRGYSNQPQHF
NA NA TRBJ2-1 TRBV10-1 TGCGCCAGCAGGGCCACAGGGTACAATGAGCAGTTCTTC CASRATGYNEQFF
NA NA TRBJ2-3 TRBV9 TGTGCCAGCAGCGTCAGGTCCCTCGGGACAGATACGCAGTATTTT CASSVRSLGTDTQYF
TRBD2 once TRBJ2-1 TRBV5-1 TGCGCCAGCAGCTCCATGGCGGGAGTTCCTTACAATGAGCAGTTCTTC CASSSMAGVPYNEQFF
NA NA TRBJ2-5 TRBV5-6 TGTGCCAGCAGTTCCTGGGGACGACTGGTTGAAACCCAGTACTTC CASSSWGRLVETQYF
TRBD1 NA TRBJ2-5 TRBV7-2 TGTGCCAGCAGCTTCAACAGGGGGGAGACCCAGTACTTC CASSFNRGETQYF
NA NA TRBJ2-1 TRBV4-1 TGCGCCAGCAGCCACCCGGCCGATATTGCATTTGACTACAATGAGCAGTTCTTC CASSHPADIAFDYNEQFF
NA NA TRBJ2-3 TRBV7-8 TGTGCCAGCAACCGTGACAGGCGGGTGGGACTGGGGGATACGCAGTATTTT CASNRDRRVGLGDTQYF
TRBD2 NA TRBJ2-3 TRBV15 TGTGCCACCAGCAGCGGGGGGAGCACAGATACGCAGTATTTT CATSSGGSTDTQYF
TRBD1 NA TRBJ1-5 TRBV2 TGTGCCAGCAGTAACAGGGGGGGCCAGCCCCAGCATTTT CASSNRGGQPQHF
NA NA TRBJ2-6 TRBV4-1 TGCGCCAGCAGCCAAGAGAGGGGAGCTGGGGCCAACGTCCTGACTTTC CASSQERGAGANVLTF
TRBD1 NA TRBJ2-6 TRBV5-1 TGCGCCAGCAGCTGGAGGCATCGTGACAGGGTCGGTGGATCTGGGGCCAACGTCCTGACTTTC CASSWRHRDRVGGSGANVLTF
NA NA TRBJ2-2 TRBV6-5 TGTGCCAGCAACTTGGGGGGCGCTGGCGGGGAGCTGTTTTTT CASNLGGAGGELFF
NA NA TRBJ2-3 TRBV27 TGTGCCAGCAGTCCCAAAACAAGAGATACGCAGTATTTT CASSPKTRDTQYF
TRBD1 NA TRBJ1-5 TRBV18 TGTGCCAGCTCACCCGGGACAGACAATCAGCCCCAGCATTTT CASSPGTDNQPQHF
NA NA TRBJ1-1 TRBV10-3 TGTGCCACCCACAGCAACACTGAAGCTTTCTTT CATHSNTEAFF
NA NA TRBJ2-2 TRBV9 TGTGCCAGCAGCCCCTCAAACACCGGGGAGCTGTTTTTT CASSPSNTGELFF
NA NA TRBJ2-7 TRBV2 TGTGCCAGCAGCCAGGGGGGGACTAGTAAAGTTTCGGCCGAGCAGTACTTC CASSQGGTSKVSAEQYF
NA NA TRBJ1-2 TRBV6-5 TGTGCCAGCAGTTACTCATCAAACAGGAACTATGGCTACACCTTC CASSYSSNRNYGYTF
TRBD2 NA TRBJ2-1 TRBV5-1 TGCGCCAGCAGCTTTGGTAGACTAGCGACCTACAATGAGCAGTTCTTC CASSFGRLATYNEQFF
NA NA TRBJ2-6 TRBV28 TGTGCCAGCAGTCAGAGGGCTGGGGCCAACGTCCTGACTTTC CASSQRAGANVLTF
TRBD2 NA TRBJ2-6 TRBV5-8 TGTGCCAGCAGCTTGGTACGGGGGGATGGGGCCAACGTCCTGACTTTC CASSLVRGDGANVLTF
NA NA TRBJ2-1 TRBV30 TGTGCCTGGAAGGGGAGCTCCTACAATGAGCAGTTCTTC CAWKGSSYNEQFF
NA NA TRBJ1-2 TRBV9 TGTGCCAGCAGCGTAGTAGAATCTGACTATGGCTACACCTTC CASSVVESDYGYTF
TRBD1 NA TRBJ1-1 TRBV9 TGTGCCAGCAGCCCGGACAGGGTGAACACTGAAGCTTTCTTT CASSPDRVNTEAFF
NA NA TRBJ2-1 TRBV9 TGTGCCAGCAGCGTAGAGTCGGCCGGGAGTGTTTCCTACAATGAGCAGTTCTTC CASSVESAGSVSYNEQFF
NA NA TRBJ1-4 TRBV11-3 TGTGCCAGCAGCTCTAGTGGGGGTAAACTGTTTTTT CASSSSGGKLFF
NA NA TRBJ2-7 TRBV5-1 TGCGCCAGCGGAGAGGGATACTCCTACGAGCAGTACTTC CASGEGYSYEQYF
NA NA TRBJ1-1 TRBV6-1 TGTGCCAGCAGTGAATCGGGTGACGGGATGAACACTGAAGCTTTCTTT CASSESGDGMNTEAFF
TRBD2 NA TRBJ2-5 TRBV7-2 TGTGCCAGCAGCTCCACTAGCGGTCCGGAGACCCAGTACTTC CASSSTSGPETQYF
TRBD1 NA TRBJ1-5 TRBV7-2 TGTGCCAGCAGCTTCGACAGGGAATACCAGCCCCAGCATTTT CASSFDREYQPQHF
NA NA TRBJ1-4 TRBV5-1 TGCGCCAGCAGCTTGGGGACCGGTGGGGAAAAACTGTTTTTT CASSLGTGGEKLFF
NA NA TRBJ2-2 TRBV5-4 TGTGCCAGCAGCTTGGGATTCGGGGAGCTGTTTTTT CASSLGFGELFF
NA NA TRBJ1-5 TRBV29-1 TGCAGCGCCGCACTGGGGGGCAATCAGCCCCAGCATTTT CSAALGGNQPQHF
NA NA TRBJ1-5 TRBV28 TGTGCCAGCAGTCCCTACTTCGGTCCCTATAGCAATCAGCCCCAGCATTTT CASSPYFGPYSNQPQHF
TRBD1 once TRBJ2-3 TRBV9 TGTGCCAGCAGCGTTAGCGGGACAGGGGGAGATACGCAGTATTTT CASSVSGTGGDTQYF
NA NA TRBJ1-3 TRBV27 TGTGCCAGCAGTTTAAGAATGGCCCCGAGCTCTGGAAACACCATATATTTT CASSLRMAPSSGNTIYF
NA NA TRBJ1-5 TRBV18 TGTGCCAGCTCGGGGGGCAATCAGCCCCAGCATTTT CASSGGNQPQHF
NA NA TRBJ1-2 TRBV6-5 TGTGCCAGCAGTTACTCCGGGGGCTATGGCTACACCTTC CASSYSGGYGYTF
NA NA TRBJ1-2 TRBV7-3 TGTGCCAGCAGCTTCGGAGGAGAATATGGCTACACCTTC CASSFGGEYGYTF
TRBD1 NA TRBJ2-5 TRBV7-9 TGTGCCAGCAGCAATCGAATTACGGGACAGGGGGGAGAGACCCAGTACTTC CASSNRITGQGGETQYF
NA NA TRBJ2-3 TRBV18 TGTGCCAGCTCACCGACGGCGGACACAGATACGCAGTATTTT CASSPTADTDTQYF
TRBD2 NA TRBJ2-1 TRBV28 TGTGCCAGCAGAAGCAGCGGGAGTACCTACAATGAGCAGTTCTTC CASRSSGSTYNEQFF
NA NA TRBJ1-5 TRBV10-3 TGTGCCATCAGTTCTAAGGAAGGTCAGCCCCAGCATTTT CAISSKEGQPQHF
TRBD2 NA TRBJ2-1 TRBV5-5 TGTGCCAGCAGCCCCGGCGCTAGCGGAATGGGACCCTACAATGAGCAGTTCTTC CASSPGASGMGPYNEQFF
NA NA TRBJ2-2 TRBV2 TGTGCCAGCACGAGAACTAGAAACACCGGGGAGCTGTTTTTT CASTRTRNTGELFF
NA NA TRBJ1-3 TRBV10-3 TGTGCCATCAGGGTGGTCTCTGGAAACACCATATATTTT CAIRVVSGNTIYF
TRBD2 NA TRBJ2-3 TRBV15 TGTGCCACCAGCAGACCACGGGGGGAGCAGTATTTT CATSRPRGEQYF
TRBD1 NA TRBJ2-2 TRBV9 TGTGCCAGCAGCGTCCTTTCCGGGACAGGACACACCGGGGAGCTGTTTTTT CASSVLSGTGHTGELFF
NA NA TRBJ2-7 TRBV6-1 TGTGCCAGCAGTGAATACACCTACGAGCAGTACTTC CASSEYTYEQYF
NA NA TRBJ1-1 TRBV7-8 TGTGCCAGCAGCTCGGGTCGGAGGGGCAAGGCTTTCTTT CASSSGRRGKAFF
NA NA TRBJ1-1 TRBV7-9 TGTGCCAGCAGCTTATGGGCAGAGAACACTGAAGCTTTCTTT CASSLWAENTEAFF
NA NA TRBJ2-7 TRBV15 TGTGCCACCAGCAGTATAGACAGGATCTCCTACGAGCAGTACTTC CATSSIDRISYEQYF
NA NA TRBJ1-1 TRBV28 TGTGCCAGCAGTTTACCCTATAGTCGAGGCACTGAAGCTTTCTTT CASSLPYSRGTEAFF
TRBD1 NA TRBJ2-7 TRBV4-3 TGCGCCAGCAGCCGCCTGACAGGGGGCTCCTACGAGCAGTACTTC CASSRLTGGSYEQYF
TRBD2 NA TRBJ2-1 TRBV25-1 TGTGCCAGCAGTCCGCCTGGGACTAGCTCCTACAATGAGCAGTTCTTC CASSPPGTSSYNEQFF